The 16 T cell receptor beta chains given below trace back to one sample, sequenced in a study of neurological immune-mediated disorders. Via MiXCR, TCRdb re-called the 5' RACE reads, giving one row per CDR3 protein. The table shows 45,000 to 60,000 distinct CDR3 sequences, with around 4% occurring only once. The sequencing sample was made of PBMCs. The receptors shown here come from a man younger than 45 with multiple sclerosis.

This clonotype was counted many times. This chain connects TRBV7-6 to TRBJ2-3, with a tentative D call TRBD2 (5 bases). The CDR3 consists of 15 residues. CDR1 is SGHVS and CDR2 is FNYEAQ in the germline V gene. Between the trimmed V and J ends, which lost 6 bases and 2 bases, there was a span of 15 bases. Written as DNA, the CDR3 is TGTGCCAGCAGGTATAGCGCGCGGATCACAGATACGCAGTATTTT. Protein sequence: CASRYSARITDTQYF.

This clonotype has a count of ten or more. CDR3 nucleotide sequence: TGCAGTGCTAGCGGGACAGTCTCCTACGAGCAGTACTTC. This gives the protein CSASGTVSYEQYF. This chain links TRBV20-1 with TRBJ2-7; 7 bases line up with TRBD1. Germline trimming cut 3 bases from V and 0 bases from J; bases unmatched to any gene: 2. The CDR3 has 13 residues. Looked up from germline, CDR1 is DFQATT and CDR2 is SNEGSKA (reference sequence).

This clonotype was seen at least ten times. The CDR3 nucleotides read TGTGCCAGCAGCGCGGACCAGCGGGGGGCCTTCATTTCGTACAATGAGCAGTTCTTC. Translation gives CASSADQRGAFISYNEQFF. V usage is TRBV9 and J usage is TRBJ2-1, with TRBD2 matching over 9 bases. V lost 3 bases to trimming and J lost 4 bases; unmatched junction nucleotides: 17. The CDR3 totals 19 residues. From germline, CDR1 is SGDLS and CDR2 YYNGEE.

This clonotype came up many times. The chain carries TRBV18 and TRBJ2-1; either TRBD1 or TRBD2 may supply D (5 bases each). From germline, CDR1 is KGHSH and CDR2 LQKENI. Trimming removed 2 bases at V and 3 bases at J, with 14 bases between. There are 16 residues in the CDR3. The CDR3 DNA sequence: TGTGCCAGCTCACCAACCGGGACCATCGGCTACAATGAGCAGTTCTTC. As protein: CASSPTGTIGYNEQFF. Drawing the rest from reference TRBV18 and TRBJ2-1, the complete variable domain is NAGVMQNPRHLVRRRGQEARLRCSPMKGHSHVYWYRQLPEEGLKFMVYLQKENIIDESGMPKERFSAEFPKEGPSILRIQQVVRGDSAAYFCASSPTGTIGYNEQFFGPGTRLTVL.

This clonotype was seen at least ten times. V gene TRBV24-1 combines with J gene TRBJ1-2, with D uncertain. Germline V gene sequence: CDR1 KGHDR, CDR2 SFDVKD. V was cut by 2 bases and J by 6 bases, with 9 bases left in between. The CDR3 spans 13 residues. As DNA, the CDR3 is TGTGCCACCAGTGATTATTTAGGGAATGGCTACACCTTC. It yields the protein CATSDYLGNGYTF.

This clonotype was found many times. The chain employs TRBV3-1 and TRBJ2-7; D possibly uses TRBD1 or TRBD2 (5 bases each). Trimming took 4 bases from V and 7 from J, leaving 20 bases between them. The CDR3 spans 15 residues. Germline V gene lookup returns CDR1 LGHDT and CDR2 YNNKEL (reference sequence). CDR3 loop: CASSLMTEGLYEQYF. CDR3 coding DNA: TGTGCCAGCAGCCTCATGACAGAGGGGCTTTATGAGCAGTACTTC.

This clonotype was seen only a few times. This chain links TRBV12-3 or TRBV12-4 with TRBJ1-5; D not resolved. This CDR3 spans 14 amino acids. V was shortened by 3 bases and J by 4 bases, with 10 bases between the two germline ends. The CDR3 reads CASSFGSGNQPQHF. DNA of the CDR3: TGTGCCAGCAGTTTTGGCAGCGGGAATCAGCCCCAGCATTTT.

This clonotype was detected many times. The chain employs TRBV5-1 and TRBJ2-7, with TRBD1 identical over 9 bases. This CDR3 contains 14 residues. The V and J ends lost 0 bases and 6 bases, in that order; junction bases with no gene match: 4. Germline V CDR1 and CDR2: SGHRS, YFSETQ. The CDR3 loop is CASSLGQGEGEQYF. In DNA form, the CDR3 reads TGCGCCAGCAGCTTGGGACAGGGGGAAGGCGAGCAGTACTTC.

This clonotype was seen repeatedly, ten times or more. The junction departs from the called germline gene at one end, perhaps through a read error. The rearrangement links TRBV20-1 to TRBJ1-5; the D is unclear. In germline, CDR1 is DFQATT, CDR2 SNEGSKA (reference sequence). This CDR3 is built from 13 residues. The CDR3 region is CSARDRENQPQNF. DNA for the CDR3: TGCAGTGCTAGAGACCGTGAAAATCAGCCCCAGAATTTT.

This clonotype has a count of ten or more. V gene TRBV29-1 combines with J gene TRBJ2-1; possibly TRBD1 or TRBD2 for D (6 bases each). Germline loops: CDR1 SQVTM, CDR2 ANQGSEA. V was shortened by 6 bases and J by 9 bases, with 18 bases between the two germline ends. The CDR3 has 13 amino acids. The CDR3 here is CSVLRDGGGEQFF. As DNA, the CDR3 is TGCAGCGTCCTCCGGGACGGAGGGGGTGAGCAGTTCTTC.

This clonotype was picked up many times. This sequence joins TRBV7-9 and TRBJ2-3; D is uncertain. CDR1 and CDR2 (germline): SEHNR, FQNEAQ (reference sequence). Trimming took 7 bases from V and 6 from J, leaving 14 bases between them. The CDR3 is made up of 13 amino acids. The CDR3: CASTPLHADTQYF. The CDR3 nucleotides read TGTGCCAGCACCCCTCTACATGCGGATACGCAGTATTTT.

This clonotype was counted at least ten times. V and J are TRBV3-1 and TRBJ2-1; the match to TRBD2 covers 9 bases. Trimming took 4 bases from V and 4 from J; bases not matched to a gene: 5. This CDR3 has 15 amino acids. Germline CDR1 is LGHDT and CDR2 is YNNKEL (reference sequence). The CDR3 region is CASSRERGVYNEQFF. For the CDR3, the DNA is TGTGCCAGCAGCCGGGAGCGGGGGGTATACAATGAGCAGTTCTTC.

Comments on this clonotype: Being one base from a much bigger clone, this may be a read error. The chain employs TRBV29-1 and TRBJ2-1; D unresolved. CDR3 length: 12 residues. Trimming removed 5 bases at V and 4 bases at J, with 9 bases between. CDR1 is SQVTM, CDR2 ANQGSEA, per germline. The CDR3 coding sequence is TGCAGCGTTTTAAAAAATTACAATGAGCAGTTCTTC. Translating it yields CSVLKNYNEQFF.

This clonotype was observed many times. At one end, the junction sequence differs from germline, possibly due to a read error. J is TRBJ1-5 and V is TRBV5-5, with TRBD1 identical over 7 bases. The CDR3 runs 14 residues. The germline CDR1 and CDR2 sequences are SGHKS and YYEKEE (reference sequence). The CDR3 loop is CASSFWTGNQPQNF. In DNA form, the CDR3 reads TGTGCCAGCAGCTTCTGGACAGGCAATCAGCCCCAGAATTTT.

This clonotype was detected many times. This chain connects TRBV3-1 to TRBJ1-2, with 9 positions matching TRBD1. The CDR3 runs to 19 residues. The germline CDR1 and CDR2 sequences are LGHDT and YNNKEL (reference sequence). The J segment lost 0 bases and the V segment lost 4 bases, leaving 15 bases of the junction unmatched. The CDR3 DNA sequence: TGTGCCAGCAGCCCTATTCGAGGACAGGGGCCGGGAACTAACTATGGCTACACCTTC. Its protein is CASSPIRGQGPGTNYGYTF.

This clonotype was picked up many times. This sequence joins TRBV24-1 and TRBJ2-1; 7 bases fit TRBD1. V gave up 4 bases and J gave up 0 bases; unmatched junction bases: 2. This CDR3 comprises 15 residues. Germline assignment: CDR1 KGHDR and CDR2 SFDVKD. For the CDR3, the DNA is TGTGCCACCAGTGAGGGGGACAGCTCCTACAATGAGCAGTTCTTC. Encoded protein: CATSEGDSSYNEQFF.